This T cell receptor (beta chain) was captured by sequencing in a study of shared clonotypes between healthy human individuals. Study-wide findings and caveats: Investigators expected sequencing depth to affect clonotype sharing among donors.

In regard to this clone: Its antigen is unidentified. A read error may explain this, as a much larger clone is one base away.

In the study's own analysis: Filtering of immunoSEQ junctional sequences could not match full-length read filtering. Clones were sequenced by immunoSEQ multiplex PCR, and TCRdb holds only the in-frame ones, with some missing. V, J and clone size were drawn from that table, and D and trimming were deduced from the DNA. This table has approximately 1.1 million clones, approximately 80% appearing once. This sequence originates from a man aged 18 to 29 in good health. Some clones in this sample may be carry-over from other donors' samples. The sample consisted of memory CD4+ T cells from PBMCs. Specified subset: CD45RA-negative fraction.

Here the CDR3 reads CASSWDSQETQYF. In DNA form, the CDR3 reads TGTGCCAGCAGCTGGGACAGCCAAGAGACCCAGTACTTC. V usage is TRBV2 and J usage is TRBJ2-5; 7 positions match TRBD1. Germline CDR1 is SNHLY and CDR2 is FYNNEI. The ends lost 6 bases at V and 1 base at J; junction bases unmatched: 2. This CDR3 has 13 amino acids.